The 25 T cell receptor beta chains in this list originate from one sample, sequenced in a study of control samples from healthy donors and cancer patients. The table came from immunoSEQ multiplex PCR; TCRdb's copy has only in-frame clones and leaves some out. Of fewer than 300,000 clones detected, almost 85% appear once; the ten largest clones hold about an eighth. The sequencing input was PBMCs. The receptors come from a woman aged 55-75 years with lung cancer.

In its sample, this clone was seen once. This sample includes further DNA sequences coding for the same CDR3. V usage is TRBV6-6 and J usage is TRBJ1-1; the D gene is possibly TRBD1 (5 bases). This CDR3 spans 14 amino acids. CDR1 and CDR2 from the germline V gene are MNHNY and SVGAGI (reference sequence). The germline V and J ends were trimmed by 2 bases and 1 base, with 8 bases remaining between them. The CDR3 protein is CASSYGGGNTEAFF. For the CDR3, the DNA is TGTGCCAGCAGTTACGGCGGGGGGAACACTGAAGCTTTCTTT.

This clone occurred a few times. This sequence joins TRBV5-1 and TRBJ1-1; 7 bases agree with TRBD1. CDR1 and CDR2 from the germline V gene are SGHRS and YFSETQ. J lost 3 bases, V lost 2 bases, and 4 bases had no gene match. The CDR3 sequence is 14 residues long. CDR3 protein: CASSFDRVDTEAFF. Here the CDR3 DNA reads TGCGCCAGCAGCTTTGACAGGGTGGACACTGAAGCTTTCTTT.

Only one count was recorded for this clone. The V call is TRBV25-1, the J call TRBJ2-7; 9 bases line up with TRBD1. The CDR3 extends over 16 amino acids. The germline V gene has CDR1 MGHDK and CDR2 SYGVNS. J lost 0 bases, V lost 1 base, and 4 bases had no gene match. CDR3 amino acids: CASSELRTGASYEQYF. The CDR3, as DNA: TGTGCCAGCAGTGAATTGAGGACAGGGGCCTCCTACGAGCAGTACTTC.

The rearrangement links TRBV2 to TRBJ2-5, with D unclear. The CDR3 loop spans 14 amino acids. Trimming cost V 0 bases and J 7 bases, with 12 bases left between them. Germline V gene sequence: CDR1 SNHLY, CDR2 FYNNEI. The CDR3 loop reads CASSEAGGFGTQYF. The CDR3, as DNA: TGTGCCAGCAGTGAAGCGGGCGGCTTTGGGACCCAGTACTTC.

V gene TRBV6-5 combines with J gene TRBJ1-2; 7 bases are shared with TRBD1. There are 13 residues in the CDR3. Per germline, CDR1 MNHEY and CDR2 SVGAGI. CDR3 in DNA: TGTGCTTACAGGGGTTTGGGGAACTATGGCTACACCTTC. This codes for CAYRGLGNYGYTF.

This sequence joins TRBV11-3 and TRBJ2-7; D may be TRBD1 or TRBD2 (7 bases each). The CDR3 runs to 15 residues. The V end was cut by 3 bases, the J end by 2 bases, with 14 bases between. CDR1 and CDR2 (germline): SGHNT, YENEEA. The CDR3 sequence is CASSFTSGGAYEQYF. CDR3 bases: TGTGCCAGCAGCTTCACCTCAGGGGGGGCCTACGAGCAGTACTTC.

This chain uses TRBV7-8 with TRBJ2-3; 8 nucleotides agree with TRBD2. The CDR3 totals 16 residues. CDR1 and CDR2 (germline): SGHVS, FQNEAQ. Trimming removed 2 bases from V and 1 base from J; junction bases left unmatched: 5. The CDR3 sequence is CASSLLETSGTDTQYF. For the CDR3, the DNA is TGTGCCAGCAGCTTACTTGAGACTAGCGGCACAGATACGCAGTATTTT. The whole variable domain, remainder taken from reference TRBV7-8 and TRBJ2-3, is GAGVSQSPRYKVAKRGQDVALRCDPISGHVSLFWYQQALGQGPEFLTYFQNEAQLDKSGLPSDRFFAERPEGSVSTLKIQRTQQEDSAVYLCASSLLETSGTDTQYFGPGTRLTVL.

The rearrangement uses TRBV5-6 and TRBJ2-2, with D maybe TRBD2 (7 bases). The CDR3 runs to 15 residues. Germline V CDR1 and CDR2: SGHDT, YYEEEE. V was shortened by 1 base and J by 4 bases, with 11 bases between the two germline ends. CDR3 residues: CASSLFGGATGELFF. CDR3 in DNA: TGTGCCAGCAGCTTGTTTGGGGGGGCCACCGGGGAGCTGTTTTTT.

This clone was picked up one time. The rearrangement joins TRBV4-1 to TRBJ2-1; D not certain. The germline V gene encodes CDR1 MGHRA and CDR2 YSYEKL. The CDR3 length is 15 residues. The V and J ends lost 1 base and 1 base respectively, with 8 bases between them. The CDR3 coding sequence is TGCGCCAGCAGCCAAGTCGCTATGTCCTACAATGAGCAGTTCTTC. Its translation: CASSQVAMSYNEQFF.

This clone was picked up one time. This chain uses TRBV19 with TRBJ1-1; D is perhaps TRBD1 (5 bases). The germline gives CDR1 LNHDA, CDR2 SQIVND (reference sequence). Trimming cost V 2 bases and J 6 bases, with 13 bases left between them. The CDR3 length is 14 residues. The CDR3 DNA reads TGTGCCAGTAGTATATGGGGCGTCGGCGCTGAAGCTTTCTTT. This translates into CASSIWGVGAEAFF.

The V and J genes are TRBV6-1 and TRBJ2-5; TRBD1 matches at 7 bases. V gave up 2 bases and J gave up 5 bases; unmatched junction bases: 8. Germline CDR1 and CDR2: MNHNS and SASEGT. The CDR3 is 15 residues long. CDR3 bases: TGTGCCAGCAGTGAACGAGGGGGCCCCCTGGAGACCCAGTACTTC. Its protein product is CASSERGGPLETQYF.

The V and J genes are TRBV24-1 and TRBJ2-7; tentative D call: TRBD1 (8 bases). Trimming took 4 bases from V and 7 from J, leaving 19 bases between them. Germline CDR1 and CDR2: KGHDR and SFDVKD. The CDR3 is 15 residues long. For the CDR3, the DNA is TGTGCCACCAGTGACAGGACAGGGACTATAAGTGAGCAGTACTTC. Its protein product is CATSDRTGTISEQYF.

This clone was recorded once. DNA of the CDR3: TGTGCCAGCAGCTCCTCCTCGGACAGGGAAGAGACCCAGTACTTC. This translates into CASSSSSDREETQYF. The J gene is TRBJ2-5, the V gene TRBV5-4, with 8 bases fitting TRBD1. From germline, CDR1 is SGHNT and CDR2 YYREEE (reference sequence). Germline trimming cut 3 bases from V and 3 bases from J; bases unmatched to any gene: 7. The CDR3 loop spans 15 amino acids.

The rearrangement uses TRBV5-1 and TRBJ1-1, with 12 bases that match TRBD1. The V and J ends lost 5 bases and 11 bases, in that order; junction bases with no gene match: 7. The CDR3 has 13 residues. CDR1 SGHRS and CDR2 YFSETQ come from the germline V gene. In DNA form, the CDR3 reads TGCGCCAGCAGTACCGGGACAGGGGGCTATGCTTTCTTT. Translated, it gives CASSTGTGGYAFF.

This clone was observed a handful of times. The chain uses TRBV19 and TRBJ2-3; TRBD2 matches 7 bases. The germline CDR1 and CDR2 sequences are LNHDA and SQIVND (reference sequence). This CDR3 region has 15 residues. Trimming at V came to 6 bases and at J to 4 bases, leaving 10 bases not matched to a gene. CDR3 protein: CASSANSGRADTQYF. The CDR3 DNA sequence: TGTGCCAGTAGCGCCAATAGTGGGAGGGCAGATACGCAGTATTTT.

The chain joins TRBV3-1 (or the pseudogene TRBV3-2) to TRBJ1-1; the match to TRBD1 covers 12 bases. CDR3 length: 19 amino acids. CDR1 is LGHDT, CDR2 YNNKEL, per germline (reference sequence). J lost 6 bases, V lost 2 bases, and 16 bases had no gene match. The CDR3 DNA reads as TGTGCCAGCAGCCAATACTCCCCGGGACAGGGGGCCAGGAGCGCTGAAGCTTTCTTT. Translation: CASSQYSPGQGARSAEAFF.

A remark on this clone: Other DNA variants within this sample encode the same CDR3. The chain is built from TRBV11-2 and TRBJ2-1; D perhaps matches TRBD2 (6 bases). CDR3 length equals 14 residues. The germline V gene encodes CDR1 SGHAT and CDR2 FQNNGV. V was trimmed by 5 bases and J by 0 bases, leaving 8 bases between them. CDR3 loop: CASSRGSSYNEQFF. The CDR3 bases are TGTGCCAGCAGCCGGGGGAGCTCCTACAATGAGCAGTTCTTC.

This sequence joins TRBV7-2 and TRBJ2-7, with TRBD1 matching over 12 bases. J was trimmed by 2 bases and V by 5 bases; bases with no gene match: 4. From germline, CDR1 is SGHTA and CDR2 FQGNSA. There are 15 residues in the CDR3. In nucleotides, the CDR3 is TGTGCCAGCAGCCCGGGACAGGGGGCCACCTACGAGCAGTACTTC. This codes for CASSPGQGATYEQYF.

The chain couples TRBV2 to TRBJ1-6; D not certain. Germline CDR1 SNHLY, CDR2 FYNNEI. This CDR3 is built from 15 residues. V was trimmed by 0 bases and J by 9 bases, leaving 12 bases between them. The CDR3 loop is CASSEAGWEASPLHF. The CDR3 nucleotides are TGTGCCAGCAGTGAAGCGGGGTGGGAGGCTTCACCCCTCCACTTT.

This chain joins TRBV14 and TRBJ1-1, with 8 bases that match TRBD1. Germline lookup yields CDR1 SGHDN and CDR2 FVKESK. V shed 4 bases, J shed 0 bases, and the junction held 10 bases outside the gene matches. The CDR3 sequence is 17 residues long. CDR3 DNA: TGTGCCAGCAGCCTTCGGACAGGGATTAACATGAACACTGAAGCTTTCTTT. This translates into CASSLRTGINMNTEAFF.

This clone was detected a few times. V is TRBV9 and J is TRBJ1-3, with 7 bases aligning to TRBD1. The CDR3 has 16 residues. The V gene's germline CDR1 is SGDLS and CDR2 YYNGEE. The trim removed 4 bases at V and 4 bases at J, leaving 11 bases unmatched. The CDR3 region has the DNA TGTGCCAGCAGCCTAAAGGGGGCAGGATCGGGAAACACCATATATTTT. Its translation: CASSLKGAGSGNTIYF. The whole variable domain, filled in from reference TRBV9 and TRBJ1-3, reads DSGVTQTPKHLITATGQRVTLRCSPRSGDLSVYWYQQSLDQGLQFLIQYYNGEERAKGNILERFSAQQFPDLHSELNLSSLELGDSALYFCASSLKGAGSGNTIYFGEGSWLTVV.

This clone is termed medium-sized (0.01 to 0.1%). The V gene is TRBV5-1, the J gene TRBJ2-7; tentative D call: TRBD1 (5 bases). The germline V and J ends were trimmed by 3 bases and 4 bases, with 14 bases remaining between them. Germline CDR1 SGHRS, CDR2 YFSETQ. The CDR3 is 14 residues long. The CDR3, as DNA: TGCGCCAGCAGCTCAGACAGTCAGATGTACGAGCAGTACTTC. Translating it yields CASSSDSQMYEQYF. Full variable domain (remainder filled in from reference TRBV5-1 and TRBJ2-7): KAGVTQTPRYLIKTRGQQVTLSCSPISGHRSVSWYQQTPGQGLQFLFEYFSETQRNKGNFPGRFSGRQFSNSRSEMNVSTLELGDSALYLCASSSDSQMYEQYFGPGTRLTVT.

The chain couples TRBV7-2 to TRBJ2-5, with D perhaps given as TRBD1 or TRBD2 (6 bases each). V gave up 11 bases and J gave up 4 bases, with 17 bases separating them. This CDR3 is 13 amino acids long. The V gene's germline CDR1 is SGHTA and CDR2 FQGNSA. The CDR3 coding sequence is TGTGCCCAGGGGCAGTGGGGAGGAGAGACCCAGTACTTC. Protein: CAQGQWGGETQYF.

The CDR3 nucleotides read TGCGCCAGCAGCTTGCAGGGGGCGCAGCACTATGGCTACACCTTC. Translated: CASSLQGAQHYGYTF. The chain links TRBV5-1 to TRBJ1-2, with TRBD1 identical over 8 bases. The CDR3 length is 15 residues. Germline lookup yields CDR1 SGHRS and CDR2 YFSETQ. V was clipped by 1 base and J by 3 bases; unmatched bases: 5.

In this sample, this clone turned up a few times. V and J are TRBV24-1 and TRBJ2-5; D may be TRBD2 (5 bases). The CDR3 spans 15 residues. CDR1 KGHDR and CDR2 SFDVKD come from the germline V gene. V shed 0 bases and J shed 5 bases, with 12 bases lying between them. CDR3 sequence reads: CATSDLAPGVETQYF. CDR3 in DNA: TGTGCCACCAGTGATTTGGCCCCCGGGGTCGAGACCCAGTACTTC.